This TCR beta chain is from a study (dated by TCRdb to the mid-2010s). Regarding the complete study: The study tested whether tumor-infiltrating Tregs in breast cancer are recruited from blood Tregs or converted in situ from other CD4+ T cell subsets.

A word on this clonotype: This receptor's antigen is unknown. Per-nucleotide qualities are absent, and no much larger clonotype sits a single base away.

Beyond this particular receptor, the publication reports: Rather than covering whole repertoires, validation in the larger cohort was restricted to a single TCR beta V-J rearrangement. The greatest overlap of tumor-infiltrating Treg TCR alpha and beta sequences was observed with tumor naive CD4+ T cells, followed by blood naive CD4+ T cells. The TCR gene usage of tumor memory CD4+ T cells clustered together with blood and lymph node memory CD4+ cells and with lymph node naive CD4+ cells.

The memory CD4+ T cell population was isolated based on a CD4+CD45RO+CD25- phenotype. Tregs, naive and memory CD4+ T cells from tumor, blood and ipsilateral draining lymph nodes of five breast cancer patients underwent full-length TCR alpha and beta sequencing. Tumor tissue and lymph nodes obtained by ipsilateral axillary dissection were perfused with PBS, cut into small pieces and digested using collagenase I and hyaluronidase. A purity exceeding 90% was confirmed by FACS for the sorted cell populations. V loses 9 bases of germline sequence and J loses 5 bases, and the interval between the two ends is 19 bases. CDR1 and CDR2 are drawn from the germline V gene: KGHDR, SFDVKD. The CDR3 numbers 16 residues from cysteine through phenylalanine. CDR3 DNA only is kept here, 48 bases in frame from base 1. Amplification of full-length TCR variable regions was done by 5' RACE PCR using constant-region reverse primers, and this step was followed by semi-nested PCR with Nested Universal Primer A. Using the ReliaPrep RNA Cell Miniprep System, total RNA was extracted, and the SMARTer RACE 5'/3' Kit was then used to reverse transcribe the RNA into 5'RACE-ready cDNA. Full-length TCR alpha and beta libraries were barcoded with multiplex adaptors and sequenced on an Illumina MiSeq. As for how the authors treated the data: Sequencing data were pooled across the five patients for each of nine subset-tissue groups and compared by unsupervised clustering of TCR gene usage. The Morisita-Horn index was used to calculate repertoire similarity, with shared sequences weighted by how much each contributed to each repertoire. TCRdb cleaned the public reads at Q25 with fastp, built clones with MiXCR and kept in-frame beta chains. Entries are consolidated by CDR3 protein sequence, retaining the most common genes and DNA. TCRdb, not the original authors, processed these V and J calls. In all, the sample holds around 52,000 distinct CDR3 sequences, and 28% of those were seen once. The ten largest clones add up to roughly 3% of the sample.

The TCR originated in a female donor with breast cancer. Sequenced: tumor-infiltrating memory CD4+ T cells sorted from the breast tumor. The label giving this sample's cell subset or site can be read as: memory CD4+ T cells, CD4+CD45RO+CD25-. The chain joins TRBV24-1 to TRBJ1-6; perhaps TRBD1 is the D gene, with 5 bases matching. The nucleotides are TGTGCCACCTGGATATTGAGGGGCCCTGATAATTCACCCCTCCACTTT. Its coded protein is CATWILRGPDNSPLHF.